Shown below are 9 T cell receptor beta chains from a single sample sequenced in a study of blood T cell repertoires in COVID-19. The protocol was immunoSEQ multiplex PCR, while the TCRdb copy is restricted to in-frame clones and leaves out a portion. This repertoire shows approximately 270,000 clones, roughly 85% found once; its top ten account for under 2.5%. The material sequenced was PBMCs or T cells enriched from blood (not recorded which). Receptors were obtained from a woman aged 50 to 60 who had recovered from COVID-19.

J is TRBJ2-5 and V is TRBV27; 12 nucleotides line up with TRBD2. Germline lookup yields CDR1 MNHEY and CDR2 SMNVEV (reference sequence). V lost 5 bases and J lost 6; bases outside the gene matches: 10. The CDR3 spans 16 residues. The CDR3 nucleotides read TGTGCCAGCAGTGCCGGACTAGCGGGAATATGGAAGACCCAGTACTTC. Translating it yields CASSAGLAGIWKTQYF.

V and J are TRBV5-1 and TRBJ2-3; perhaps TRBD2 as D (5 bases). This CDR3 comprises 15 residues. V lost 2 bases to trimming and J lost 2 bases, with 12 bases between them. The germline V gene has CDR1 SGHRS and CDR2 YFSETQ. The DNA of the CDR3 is TGCGCCAGCAGCTTTCTAGCTTTCCCCACAGATACGCAGTATTTT. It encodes CASSFLAFPTDTQYF.

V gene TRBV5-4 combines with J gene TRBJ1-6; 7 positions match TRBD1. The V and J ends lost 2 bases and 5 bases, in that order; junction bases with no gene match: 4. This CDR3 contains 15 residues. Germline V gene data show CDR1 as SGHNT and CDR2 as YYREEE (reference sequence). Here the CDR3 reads CASSFKGANNSPLHF. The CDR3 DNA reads TGTGCCAGCAGCTTTAAGGGGGCCAATAATTCACCCCTCCACTTT.

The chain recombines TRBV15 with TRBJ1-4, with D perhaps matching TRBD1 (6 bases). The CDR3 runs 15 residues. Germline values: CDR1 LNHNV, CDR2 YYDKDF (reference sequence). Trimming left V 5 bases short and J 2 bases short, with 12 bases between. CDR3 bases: TGTGCCACCAGCGGCAGGGGCACGACTAATGAAAAACTGTTTTTT. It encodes CATSGRGTTNEKLFF.

CDR3 residues: CASSQDPPTGVSYEQYF. CDR3 nucleotide sequence: TGCGCCAGCAGCCAAGATCCCCCGACAGGGGTCTCCTACGAGCAGTACTTC. This rearrangement joins TRBV4-1 to TRBJ2-7; 8 nucleotides align to TRBD1. Germline-derived CDR1 and CDR2 are MGHRA and YSYEKL. The CDR3 covers 17 residues. The V and J ends lost 0 bases and 0 bases, in that order; junction bases with no gene match: 7.

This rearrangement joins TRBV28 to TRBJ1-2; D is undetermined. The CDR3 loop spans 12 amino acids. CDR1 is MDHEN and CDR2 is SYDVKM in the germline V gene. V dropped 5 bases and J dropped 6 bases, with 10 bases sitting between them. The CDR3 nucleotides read TGTGCCAGCAGTCCCCGGTTAGATGGCTACACCTTC. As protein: CASSPRLDGYTF.

The CDR3 DNA follows: TGTGCAAGTCGCTTAGTACTAGCGGGAGGTCCCTACGAGCAGTACTTC. Translated: CASRLVLAGGPYEQYF. The rearrangement links TRBV12-2 to TRBJ2-7; no check of the table's D call, TRBD2, against the DNA was made. TRBV12-2 corresponds to a pseudogene. The CDR3 contains 16 residues.

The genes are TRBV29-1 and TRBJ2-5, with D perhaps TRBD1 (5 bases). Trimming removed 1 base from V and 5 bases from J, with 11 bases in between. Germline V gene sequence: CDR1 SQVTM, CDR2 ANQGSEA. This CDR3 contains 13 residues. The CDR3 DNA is TGCAGCGTTGAAGGATGGGGCGTTGAGACCCAGTACTTC. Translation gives CSVEGWGVETQYF.

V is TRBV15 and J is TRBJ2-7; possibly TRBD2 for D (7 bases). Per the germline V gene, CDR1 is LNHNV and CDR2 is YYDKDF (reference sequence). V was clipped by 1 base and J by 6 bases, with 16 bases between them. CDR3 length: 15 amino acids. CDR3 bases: TGTGCCACCAGCAGAGGGGGGGGCGCGAAAGGCGAGCAGTACTTC. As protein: CATSRGGGAKGEQYF.